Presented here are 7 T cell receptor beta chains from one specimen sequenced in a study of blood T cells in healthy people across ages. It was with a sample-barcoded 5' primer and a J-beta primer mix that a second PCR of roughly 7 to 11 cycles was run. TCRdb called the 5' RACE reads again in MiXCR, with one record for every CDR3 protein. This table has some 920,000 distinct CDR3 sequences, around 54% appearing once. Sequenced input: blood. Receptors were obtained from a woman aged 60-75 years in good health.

CDR3 in DNA: TGTGCCAGCAGCCCACTTTCCAGCGGGAGAGTGCGAGAGACCCAGTACTTC. It specifies CASSPLSSGRVRETQYF. The chain links TRBV3-1 to TRBJ2-7; 8 bases map to TRBD2. TRBJ2-5 explains the end of the DNA better; the J call may be wrong. CDR3 length equals 17 residues. CDR1 and CDR2 from the germline V gene are LGHDT and YNNKEL (reference sequence).

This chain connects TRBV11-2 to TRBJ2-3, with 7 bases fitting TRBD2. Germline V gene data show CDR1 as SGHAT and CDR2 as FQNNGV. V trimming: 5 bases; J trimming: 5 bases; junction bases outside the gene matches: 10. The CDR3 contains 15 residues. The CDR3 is CASSPLRRELDTQYF. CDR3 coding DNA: TGTGCCAGCAGCCCCTTAAGGCGGGAGTTAGATACGCAGTATTTT.

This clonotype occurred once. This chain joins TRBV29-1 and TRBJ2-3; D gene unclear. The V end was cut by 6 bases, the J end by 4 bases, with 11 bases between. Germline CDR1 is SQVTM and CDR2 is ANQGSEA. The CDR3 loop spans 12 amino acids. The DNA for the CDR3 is TGCAGCGTGCAGCATATCGCAGATACGCAGTATTTT. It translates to CSVQHIADTQYF.

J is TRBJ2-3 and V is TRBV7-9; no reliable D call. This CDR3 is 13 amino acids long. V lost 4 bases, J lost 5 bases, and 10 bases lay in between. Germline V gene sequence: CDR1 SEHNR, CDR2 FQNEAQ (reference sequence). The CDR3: CASSYLSGDTQYF. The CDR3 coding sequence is TGTGCCAGCAGCTACCTTTCGGGAGATACGCAGTATTTT.

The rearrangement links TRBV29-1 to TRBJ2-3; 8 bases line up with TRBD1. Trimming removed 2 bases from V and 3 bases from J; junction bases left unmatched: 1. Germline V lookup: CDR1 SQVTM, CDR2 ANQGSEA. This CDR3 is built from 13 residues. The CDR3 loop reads CSVEHRGTDTQYF. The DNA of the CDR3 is TGCAGCGTTGAACACAGGGGGACAGATACGCAGTATTTT.

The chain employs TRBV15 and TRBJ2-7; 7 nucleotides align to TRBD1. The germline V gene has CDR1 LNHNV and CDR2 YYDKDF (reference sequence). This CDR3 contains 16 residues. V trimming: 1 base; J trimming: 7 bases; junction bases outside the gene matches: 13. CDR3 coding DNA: TGTGCCACCAGCAGAGGAAGGACAGGCGCCTACAATGAGCAGTACTTC. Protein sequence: CATSRGRTGAYNEQYF.

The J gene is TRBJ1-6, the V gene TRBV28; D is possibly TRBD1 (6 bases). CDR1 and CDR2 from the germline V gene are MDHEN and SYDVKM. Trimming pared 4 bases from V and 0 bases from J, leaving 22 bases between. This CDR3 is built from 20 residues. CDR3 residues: CASSSPFWDEGDSYNSPLHF. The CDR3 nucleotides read TGTGCCAGCAGTTCCCCCTTCTGGGACGAGGGGGACTCCTATAATTCACCCCTCCACTTT.